This passage covers 30 T cell receptor beta chains from one sample sequenced in a study of cytomegalovirus exposure and HLA in healthy donors. PCR was performed using 60 Vbeta and 13 Jbeta primers. The assay was immunoSEQ multiplex PCR, and TCRdb's table has in-frame clones only and misses some. The table includes some 120,000 clones, approximately 8.7% detected once. Sample: PBMCs. Receptor source: a middle-aged man in good health and CMV-seronegative.

This sequence joins TRBV7-2 and TRBJ2-7; 9 nucleotides align to TRBD2. Germline CDR1 and CDR2: SGHTA and FQGNSA. V lost 3 bases, J lost 7 bases, and 10 bases stayed unmatched. The CDR3 length is 15 residues. CDR3 protein: CASSFGGGVFREQYF. The CDR3 region has the DNA TGTGCCAGCAGCTTCGGCGGGGGGGTCTTTCGAGAGCAGTACTTC. Full variable domain (remainder filled in from reference TRBV7-2 and TRBJ2-7): GAGVSQSPSNKVTEKGKDVELRCDPISGHTALYWYRQSLGQGLEFLIYFQGNSAPDKSGLPSDRFSAERTGGSVSTLTIQRTQQEDSAVYLCASSFGGGVFREQYFGPGTRLTVT.

This rearrangement joins TRBV7-2 to TRBJ2-2; 7 positions agree with TRBD1. The CDR3 runs 15 residues. V was clipped by 4 bases and J by 4 bases; unmatched bases: 6. Germline V gives CDR1 SGHTA, CDR2 FQGNSA. The CDR3 loop is CASSSPGQSTGELFF. CDR3 nucleotide sequence: TGTGCCAGCAGCTCACCGGGACAGAGCACCGGGGAGCTGTTTTTT.

This clone was seen a few times. V is TRBV20-1 and J is TRBJ1-5; the match to TRBD1 covers 10 bases. V lost 5 bases and J lost 10; bases outside the gene matches: 2. CDR3 length: 11 residues. Germline assignment: CDR1 DFQATT and CDR2 SNEGSKA (reference sequence). CDR3 sequence reads: CSAGQGEPQHF. DNA of the CDR3: TGCAGTGCTGGACAGGGGGAACCCCAGCATTTT.

The CDR3 sequence is CASSQTGGTGELFF. The CDR3 DNA follows: TGCGCCAGCAGCCAGACAGGGGGCACCGGGGAGCTGTTTTTT. This chain links TRBV4-1 with TRBJ2-2, with 9 bases aligning to TRBD1. Germline CDR1 is MGHRA and CDR2 is YSYEKL. Losses at the gene ends were 3 bases for V and 4 bases for J; bases not matched to a gene: 0. CDR3 size: 14 residues.

V is TRBV25-1 and J is TRBJ2-7, with D possibly being TRBD2 (5 bases). V was shortened by 1 base and J by 2 bases, with 9 bases between the two germline ends. Germline V gene data show CDR1 as MGHDK and CDR2 as SYGVNS. There are 14 residues in the CDR3. The CDR3 DNA follows: TGTGCCAGCAGTGAATTGGCGGGTACCTACGAGCAGTACTTC. Translated: CASSELAGTYEQYF.

The sample holds a few counts of this clone. The rearrangement links TRBV2 to TRBJ1-2, with D maybe TRBD1 (6 bases). Germline CDR1 reads SNHLY; CDR2 reads FYNNEI. This CDR3 spans 14 amino acids. Deletions cut 11 bases from V and 8 bases from J, with 24 bases between. The CDR3, as DNA: TGTGCCTCTGGGGGGGAGGCTGCGGGGGCGGGCTACACCTTC. Protein sequence: CASGGEAAGAGYTF.

This clone has ten or more counts. This chain links TRBV6-1 with TRBJ1-1; 8 bases are a match to TRBD1. Germline lookup yields CDR1 MNHNS and CDR2 SASEGT. The CDR3 consists of 14 residues. V was clipped by 5 bases and J by 5 bases; unmatched bases: 7. The CDR3 DNA follows: TGTGCCAGCAGTTCCCTCCAGGGGGCTACTGAAGCTTTCTTT. It specifies CASSSLQGATEAFF.

This clone was picked up a small number of times. The V and J genes are TRBV9 and TRBJ1-2; TRBD1 is a possible D gene (5 bases). This CDR3 is 14 amino acids long. Trimming removed 4 bases at V and 5 bases at J, with 15 bases between. CDR1 SGDLS and CDR2 YYNGEE come from the germline V gene. CDR3 protein: CASSYVGAAYGYTF. The CDR3 nucleotides are TGTGCCAGCAGCTACGTAGGGGCCGCTTATGGCTACACCTTC.

This clone turned up a few times. The junction and the germline gene differ at one end; a read error may be behind it. This chain joins TRBV7-9 and TRBJ1-2, with D perhaps TRBD1 (5 bases). CDR1 SEHNR and CDR2 FQNEAQ come from the germline V gene (reference sequence). The CDR3 sequence is 14 residues long. The CDR3 reads CASSLGGGNYGYIF. CDR3 DNA: TGTGCCAGCAGCTTGGGCGGGGGGAACTATGGCTACATCTTC.

This clone appeared a few times. The chain combines TRBV28 with TRBJ1-1, with a possible D match to TRBD1 (5 bases). CDR3 length equals 14 residues. Trimming shortened V by 5 bases and J by 1 base, and 11 bases separated the two germline ends. The germline CDR1 and CDR2 sequences are MDHEN and SYDVKM. Here the CDR3 reads CASSPLGGNTEAFF. The CDR3 DNA is TGTGCCAGCAGTCCCTTGGGGGGGAACACTGAAGCTTTCTTT.

The chain employs TRBV5-6 and TRBJ2-7; 7 bases agree with TRBD2. Trimming took 4 bases from V and 3 from J; bases not matched to a gene: 10. From germline, CDR1 is SGHDT and CDR2 YYEEEE. There are 15 residues in the CDR3. CDR3 in amino acids: CASSPRASGDYEQYF. The CDR3 DNA reads as TGTGCCAGCAGCCCTCGGGCTAGCGGAGACTACGAGCAGTACTTC.

This clone has more than one count but fewer than ten. The chain couples TRBV11-2 to TRBJ1-6; 8 bases fit TRBD1. Germline V gene lookup returns CDR1 SGHAT and CDR2 FQNNGV. The CDR3 spans 14 residues. The J segment lost 11 bases and the V segment lost 5 bases, leaving 8 bases of the junction unmatched. CDR3 in amino acids: CASSSWGQEAPLHF. The DNA of the CDR3 is TGTGCCAGCAGCAGCTGGGGACAGGAGGCACCCCTCCACTTT. The whole variable domain, filled in from reference TRBV11-2 and TRBJ1-6, reads EAGVAQSPRYKIIEKRQSVAFWCNPISGHATLYWYQQILGQGPKLLIQFQNNGVVDDSQLPKDRFSAERLKGVDSTLKIQPAKLEDSAVYLCASSSWGQEAPLHFGNGTRLTVT.

In this sample, this clone turned up a few times. The chain links TRBV29-1 to TRBJ1-1, with 7 nucleotides matching TRBD1. Germline values: CDR1 SQVTM, CDR2 ANQGSEA. V lost 1 base, J lost 4 bases, and 6 bases stayed unmatched. This CDR3 spans 14 amino acids. DNA of the CDR3: TGCAGCGTTGAAGGGGGACAGCTGGGCACTGAAGCTTTCTTT. Encoded protein: CSVEGGQLGTEAFF.

There are a few counts of this clone. The V gene is TRBV30, the J gene TRBJ1-2, with TRBD1 identical over 7 bases. This CDR3 comprises 15 residues. Germline V gene sequence: CDR1 GTSNPN, CDR2 SVGIG (reference sequence). Unmatched junction bases numbered 8, after V lost 0 bases and J lost 4 bases. CDR3 protein: CAWSVRQGTLYGYTF. The CDR3 DNA reads as TGTGCCTGGAGTGTTAGACAGGGAACTCTCTATGGCTACACCTTC.

In its sample, this clone was seen a few times. The chain has TRBV6-5 and TRBJ2-7, with a possible D match to TRBD2 (5 bases). Germline V CDR1 and CDR2: MNHEY, SVGAGI. The ends were cut back, 0 bases at V and 5 bases at J, with 8 bases in the middle. The CDR3 is 13 amino acids. The CDR3 sequence is CASSYSSVDEQYF. The CDR3 DNA reads as TGTGCCAGCAGTTACTCTAGCGTGGACGAGCAGTACTTC.

The rearrangement links TRBV27 to TRBJ2-1, with 7 bases that match TRBD2. The CDR3 covers 16 residues. V shed 6 bases and J 0 bases; nucleotides not matched to a gene: 8. CDR1 and CDR2 from the germline V gene are MNHEY and SMNVEV (reference sequence). CDR3 in amino acids: CASSDLGGSSYNEQFF. DNA of the CDR3: TGTGCCAGCAGCGATTTAGGCGGGAGCTCCTACAATGAGCAGTTCTTC.

The table lists this clone with a few counts. The chain uses TRBV27 and TRBJ1-6; 7 bases line up with TRBD1. The V gene end was trimmed by 8 bases and the J gene end by 5 bases; junction bases not matched to a gene: 12. This CDR3 comprises 16 residues. The germline V gene has CDR1 MNHEY and CDR2 SMNVEV (reference sequence). CDR3 bases: TGTGCCAGCCCCTCCGGCTTGGGACAGCATAATTCACCCCTCCACTTT. This sequence encodes CASPSGLGQHNSPLHF.

This clone has a handful of counts. The chain is built from TRBV2 and TRBJ1-1; tentatively, D is TRBD1 (5 bases). Per the germline V gene, CDR1 is SNHLY and CDR2 is FYNNEI. The CDR3 is 10 amino acids. V was pared by 6 bases and J by 10 bases, with 9 bases between. The CDR3 nucleotides read TGTGCCAGCAGGGCGGGGGTAGCTTTCTTT. This gives the protein CASRAGVAFF.

This clone has more than one count but fewer than ten. The rearrangement joins TRBV13 to TRBJ2-3; D not resolved. In germline, CDR1 is PRHDT, CDR2 FYEKMQ (reference sequence). V was clipped by 5 bases and J by 6 bases, with 15 bases between them. The CDR3 covers 14 residues. CDR3 sequence: CASSLQRSQDTQYF. The DNA for the CDR3 is TGTGCCAGCAGCCTCCAAAGGAGCCAGGATACGCAGTATTTT.

This clone was counted a few times. The rearrangement uses TRBV9 and TRBJ2-3; TRBD1 aligns across 7 bases. CDR3 size: 14 residues. The V and J ends lost 3 bases and 6 bases, in that order; junction bases with no gene match: 7. Germline V gene sequence: CDR1 SGDLS, CDR2 YYNGEE. The CDR3 DNA is TGTGCCAGCAGCGCTAAAGGACAGGCCGATACGCAGTATTTT. This gives the protein CASSAKGQADTQYF.

The CDR3 loop reads CASSRDREETQYF. The CDR3 DNA reads as TGCGCCAGCAGCCGTGACCGGGAAGAGACCCAGTACTTC. This chain joins TRBV4-3 and TRBJ2-5; D not certain. Deletions cut 4 bases from V and 3 bases from J, with 9 bases between. This CDR3 region has 13 residues. Germline-derived CDR1 and CDR2 are LGHNA and YSLEER.

This clone was counted a few times. The chain carries TRBV7-6 and TRBJ2-1, with D perhaps TRBD1 (5 bases). Germline V gene sequence: CDR1 SGHVS, CDR2 FNYEAQ. V was pared by 5 bases and J by 5 bases, with 16 bases between. This CDR3 comprises 15 residues. The CDR3 here is CASSRQGASDNEQFF. The CDR3 DNA reads as TGTGCCAGCAGCAGGCAAGGGGCATCGGACAATGAGCAGTTCTTC.

J is TRBJ2-1 and V is TRBV6-4; 8 bases line up with TRBD1. Germline lookup yields CDR1 MRHNA and CDR2 SNTAGT. There are 16 residues in the CDR3. Trimming removed 7 bases from V and 0 bases from J; junction bases left unmatched: 8. The DNA of the CDR3 is TGTGCCAGCATCTATCCGGGACAGGACTCCTACAATGAGCAGTTCTTC. Its protein product is CASIYPGQDSYNEQFF.

This clone has a handful of counts. The V call is TRBV7-9, the J call TRBJ2-7; D unresolved. Trimming removed 0 bases at V and 0 bases at J, with 12 bases between. Germline V gene sequence: CDR1 SEHNR, CDR2 FQNEAQ (reference sequence). The CDR3 extends over 16 amino acids. For the CDR3, the DNA is TGTGCCAGCAGCTTAGCGGGTGACATATACTCCTACGAGCAGTACTTC. Its protein is CASSLAGDIYSYEQYF.

The J gene is TRBJ1-1, the V gene TRBV10-3; the D gene is possibly TRBD1 (5 bases). There are 14 residues in the CDR3. The germline V and J ends were trimmed by 3 bases and 4 bases, with 12 bases remaining between them. CDR1 is ENHRY, CDR2 SYGVKD, per germline. CDR3 protein: CAISDTDGGTEAFF. In DNA, the CDR3 is TGTGCCATCAGTGACACGGACGGGGGCACTGAAGCTTTCTTT.

The chain joins TRBV30 to TRBJ2-5, with TRBD1 as a possible D gene (5 bases). Trimming left V 0 bases short and J 5 bases short, with 16 bases between. CDR1 is GTSNPN, CDR2 SVGIG, per germline (reference sequence). The CDR3 is 15 amino acids. The CDR3 reads CAWSVGPRAAETQYF. Written as DNA, the CDR3 is TGTGCCTGGAGTGTAGGGCCCAGGGCTGCGGAGACCCAGTACTTC. The whole variable domain, filled in from reference TRBV30 and TRBJ2-5, reads SQTIHQWPATLVQPVGSPLSLECTVEGTSNPNLYWYRQAAGRGLQLLFYSVGIGQISSEVPQNLSASRPQDRQFILSSKKLLLSDSGFYLCAWSVGPRAAETQYFGPGTRLLVL.

Notes on this clone: No conserved phenylalanine or tryptophan is present at the end of the CDR3, so a read error is the likely explanation. The DNA is omitted, as the CDR3 cannot be located on it reliably, and the CDR3 follows TCRdb's listing. This chain connects TRBV15 to TRBJ2-2; TRBD1, the D gene given by the table, was not confirmed from the DNA. CDR1 and CDR2 (germline): LNHNV, YYDKDF (reference sequence). The CDR3 length equals 14 residues, ends included. CDR3 loop: CATSRDRETGEMFL.

Only a few counts were recorded for this clone. The chain has TRBV4-2 and TRBJ2-1, with TRBD1 identical over 10 bases. The CDR3 loop spans 15 amino acids. Germline CDR1 LGHNA, CDR2 YNFKEQ. V shed 5 bases and J 2 bases; nucleotides not matched to a gene: 3. CDR3 in amino acids: CASSDGTGAYNEQFF. The CDR3 nucleotides read TGTGCCAGCAGCGACGGGACAGGGGCCTACAATGAGCAGTTCTTC.

In this sample, this clone turned up a few times. J is TRBJ2-1 and V is TRBV7-9; unclear D gene. The CDR3 covers 11 residues. The V end was cut by 5 bases, the J end by 9 bases, with 8 bases between. CDR1 is SEHNR, CDR2 FQNEAQ, per germline (reference sequence). DNA of the CDR3: TGTGCCAGCAGCGACCCGGGTGAGCAGTTCTTC. Residues: CASSDPGEQFF.

This chain joins TRBV5-4 and TRBJ2-6; D remains unclear. Germline CDR1 is SGHNT and CDR2 is YYREEE (reference sequence). There are 14 residues in the CDR3. V shed 2 bases and J shed 0 bases, with 3 bases lying between them. The CDR3 here is CASSFGSGANVLTF. As DNA, the CDR3 is TGTGCCAGCAGCTTCGGCTCTGGGGCCAACGTCCTGACTTTC.